This TCR beta chain was recorded in a study of spatial heterogeneity in lung cancer. Study results and limitations: Circulating ubiquitous expanded tumor TCRs were observed more frequently at resection than at follow-up.

The CDR3 contains 13 residues. Germline CDR1 reads KGHSH; CDR2 reads LQKENI. V shed 3 bases and J 3 bases; nucleotides not matched to a gene: 1. Each CDR3 protein is one row after TCRdb ran MiXCR on the 5' RACE reads. This sample has about 30,000 distinct CDR3 sequences, with approximately 5.4% found just once. In this sample, this clonotype turned up many times. Its antigen remains unknown. Time point described: blood at routine non-recurrence follow-up after resection. Tumor, nontumor lung or frozen PBMC supplied whole RNA that was sequenced unsorted. The sequence came from a male donor with early-stage non-small cell lung cancer. The sample here was PBMCs, taken at follow-up. The genes are TRBV18 and TRBJ2-5, with TRBD1 matching 7 bases. The CDR3 sequence: CASSPGQKETQYF. The CDR3 region has the DNA TGTGCCAGCTCACCGGGACAGAAAGAGACCCAGTACTTC.